This TCR beta chain was documented in a study of regulatory T cells in long-lasting Graves disease. Construction of the TCR beta libraries employed iRepertoire HTBI primers in conjunction with Arm-PCR of CDR3 regions. TCRdb ran MiXCR on the multiplex PCR reads and lists one entry per CDR3 protein. The repertoire holds 400,000 to 500,000 distinct CDR3 sequences, 15% seen once, with about 8% in the top ten. Study conclusions and caveats: New patients shared fewer public clonotypes (roughly 910) than persistent patients did (around 2,700).

Time point indicated: newly diagnosed GD, antithyroid drugs for less than 3 months. The TCR library was made from RNA that had been extracted from PBMCs in TRIzol. Points on this clonotype: Its antigen is as yet unknown.

This CDR3 has 14 amino acids. V shed 2 bases, J shed 6 bases, and the junction held 5 bases outside the gene matches. Per germline, CDR1 SGHRS and CDR2 YFSETQ. These data are also associated with another study on T cells in Graves' hyperthyroidism and ophthalmopathy. That publication notes: The model's output predicted ophthalmopathy at a median of about 6.5 months prior to onset.

The V and J genes are TRBV5-1 and TRBJ2-7; TRBD1 matches at 10 bases. The sequence was collected from a woman aged 40 to 49 with Graves disease. This specimen consisted of peripheral blood mononuclear cells (PBMCs), obtained at new diagnosis, from a patient treated with antithyroid drugs. The CDR3 DNA is TGCGCCAGCAGCTTAACCGGGACAGGGGTCGAGCAGTACTTC. Its protein is CASSLTGTGVEQYF. The complete variable domain, with remaining parts taken from reference TRBV5-1 and TRBJ2-7, reads KAGVTQTPRYLIKTRGQQVTLSCSPISGHRSVSWYQQTPGQGLQFLFEYFSETQRNKGNFPGRFSGRQFSNSRSEMNVSTLELGDSALYLCASSLTGTGVEQYFGPGTRLTVT.